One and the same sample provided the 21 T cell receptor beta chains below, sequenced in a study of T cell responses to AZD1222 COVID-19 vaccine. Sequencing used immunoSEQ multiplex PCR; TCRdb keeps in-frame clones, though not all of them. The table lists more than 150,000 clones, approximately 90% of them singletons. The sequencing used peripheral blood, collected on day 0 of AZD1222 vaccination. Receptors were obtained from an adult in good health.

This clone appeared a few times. The CDR3: CASRAPTVMNTEAFF. DNA for the CDR3: TGTGCCAGCAGGGCCCCGACAGTAATGAACACTGAAGCTTTCTTT. The chain carries TRBV28 and TRBJ1-1, with D perhaps matching TRBD1 (5 bases). Trimming stripped 6 bases from V and 0 bases from J, with 14 bases between. CDR1 and CDR2 from the germline V gene are MDHEN and SYDVKM. The CDR3 length is 15 residues.

CDR3 residues: CASSVLAGSTGELFF. DNA for the CDR3: TGTGCCAGCAGCGTACTAGCGGGATCTACCGGGGAGCTGTTTTTT. The rearrangement uses TRBV9 and TRBJ2-2; 9 bases agree with TRBD2. The CDR3 consists of 15 residues. In germline, CDR1 is SGDLS, CDR2 YYNGEE. V lost 1 base and J lost 5; bases outside the gene matches: 3.

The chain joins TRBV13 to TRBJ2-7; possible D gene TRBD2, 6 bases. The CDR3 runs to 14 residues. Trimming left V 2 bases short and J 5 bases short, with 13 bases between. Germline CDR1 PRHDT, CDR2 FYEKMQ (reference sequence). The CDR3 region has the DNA TGTGCCAGCAGCTTAACTAGCAGGTACGACGAGCAGTACTTC. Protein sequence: CASSLTSRYDEQYF.

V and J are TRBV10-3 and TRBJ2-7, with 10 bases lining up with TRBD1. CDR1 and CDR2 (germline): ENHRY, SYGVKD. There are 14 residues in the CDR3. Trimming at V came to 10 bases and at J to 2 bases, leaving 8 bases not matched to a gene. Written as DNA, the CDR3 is TGTGCCACCCGACCGGGACAGGGGACCTACGAGCAGTACTTC. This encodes CATRPGQGTYEQYF.

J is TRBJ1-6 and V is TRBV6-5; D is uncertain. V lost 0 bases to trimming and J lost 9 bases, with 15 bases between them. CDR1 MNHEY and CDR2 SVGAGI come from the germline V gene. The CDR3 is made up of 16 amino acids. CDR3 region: CASSYSVQIEGSPLHF. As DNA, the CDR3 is TGTGCCAGCAGTTACTCGGTTCAGATCGAAGGTTCACCCCTCCACTTT.

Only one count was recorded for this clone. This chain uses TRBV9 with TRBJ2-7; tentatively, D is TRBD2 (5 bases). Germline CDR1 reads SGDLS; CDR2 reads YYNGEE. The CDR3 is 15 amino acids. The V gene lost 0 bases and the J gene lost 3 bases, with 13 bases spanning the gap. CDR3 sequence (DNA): TGTGCCAGCAGCGTAGATCCTAGCCCCAGCTACGAGCAGTACTTC. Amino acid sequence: CASSVDPSPSYEQYF. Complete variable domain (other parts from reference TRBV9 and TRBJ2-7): DSGVTQTPKHLITATGQRVTLRCSPRSGDLSVYWYQQSLDQGLQFLIQYYNGEERAKGNILERFSAQQFPDLHSELNLSSLELGDSALYFCASSVDPSPSYEQYFGPGTRLTVT.

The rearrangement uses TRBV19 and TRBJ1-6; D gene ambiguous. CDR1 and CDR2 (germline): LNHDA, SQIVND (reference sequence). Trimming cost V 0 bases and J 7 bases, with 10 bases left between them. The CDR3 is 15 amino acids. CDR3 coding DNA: TGTGCCAGTAGTATAGATAGCAGTGAGAATTCACCCCTCCACTTT. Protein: CASSIDSSENSPLHF.

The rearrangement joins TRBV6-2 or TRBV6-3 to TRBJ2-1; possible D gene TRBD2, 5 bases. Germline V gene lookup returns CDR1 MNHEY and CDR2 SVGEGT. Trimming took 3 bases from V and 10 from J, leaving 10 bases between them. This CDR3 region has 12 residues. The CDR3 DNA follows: TGTGCCAGCAGTTATAGGCGGGCAGAGCAGTTCTTC. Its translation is CASSYRRAEQFF.

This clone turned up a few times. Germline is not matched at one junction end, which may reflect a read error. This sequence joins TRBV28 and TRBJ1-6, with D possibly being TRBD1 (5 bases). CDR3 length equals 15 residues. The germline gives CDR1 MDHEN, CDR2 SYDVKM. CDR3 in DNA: TGTGCCAGCAATTTATTGGGGGAGGGGTATTCACCCCTCCACTTT. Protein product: CASNLLGEGYSPLHF.

The CDR3 protein is CATSDTRTGEGKLFF. CDR3 in DNA: TGTGCCACCAGTGATACGAGGACAGGGGAGGGAAAACTGTTTTTT. The V call is TRBV24-1, the J call TRBJ1-4, with 9 bases that match TRBD1. Trimming removed 3 bases from V and 10 bases from J; junction bases left unmatched: 8. Germline V lookup: CDR1 KGHDR, CDR2 SFDVKD. This CDR3 has 15 residues.

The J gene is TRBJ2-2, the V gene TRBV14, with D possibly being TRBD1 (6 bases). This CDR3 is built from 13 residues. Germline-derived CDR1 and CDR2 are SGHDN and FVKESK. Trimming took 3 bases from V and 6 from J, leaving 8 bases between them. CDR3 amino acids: CASSHQGSGELFF. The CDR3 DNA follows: TGTGCCAGCAGCCATCAGGGGTCCGGGGAGCTGTTTTTT.

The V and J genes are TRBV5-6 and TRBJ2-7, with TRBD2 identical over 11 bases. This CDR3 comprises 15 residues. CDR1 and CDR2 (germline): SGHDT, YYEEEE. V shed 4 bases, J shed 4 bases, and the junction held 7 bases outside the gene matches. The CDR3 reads CASSAPSGGTYEQYF. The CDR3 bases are TGTGCCAGCAGCGCACCTAGCGGGGGGACTTACGAGCAGTACTTC. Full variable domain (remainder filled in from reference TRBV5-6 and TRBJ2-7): DAGVTQSPTHLIKTRGQQVTLRCSPKSGHDTVSWYQQALGQGPQFIFQYYEEEERQRGNFPDRFSGHQFPNYSSELNVNALLLGDSALYLCASSAPSGGTYEQYFGPGTRLTVT.

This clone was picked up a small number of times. For the CDR3, the DNA is TGTGCCAGCAGTTTTTTGGGAGGAATTGGCAATCAGCCCCAGCATTTT. As protein: CASSFLGGIGNQPQHF. This chain uses TRBV6-2 or TRBV6-3 with TRBJ1-5; no reliable D call. Trimming took off 4 bases at V and 2 bases at J, with 15 bases between the two ends. Germline-derived CDR1 and CDR2 are MNHEY and SVGEGT. This CDR3 has 16 residues.

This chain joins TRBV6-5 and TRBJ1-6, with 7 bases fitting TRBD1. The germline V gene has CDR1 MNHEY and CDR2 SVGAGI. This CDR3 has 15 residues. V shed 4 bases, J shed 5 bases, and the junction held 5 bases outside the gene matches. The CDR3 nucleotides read TGTGCCAGCAGTTGGTTAGGACAGGATAATTCACCCCTCCACTTT. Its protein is CASSWLGQDNSPLHF.

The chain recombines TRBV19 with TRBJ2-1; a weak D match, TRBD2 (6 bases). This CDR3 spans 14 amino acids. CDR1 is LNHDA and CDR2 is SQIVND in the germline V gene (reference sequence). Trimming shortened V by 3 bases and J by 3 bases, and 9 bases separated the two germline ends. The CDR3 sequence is CASSMGGHYNEQFF. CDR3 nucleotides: TGTGCCAGTAGTATGGGAGGCCACTACAATGAGCAGTTCTTC.

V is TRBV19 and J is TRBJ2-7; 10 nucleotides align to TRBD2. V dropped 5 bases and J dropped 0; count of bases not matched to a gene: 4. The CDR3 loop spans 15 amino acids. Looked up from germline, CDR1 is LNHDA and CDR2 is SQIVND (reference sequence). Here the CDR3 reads CASSPLAGFSYEQYF. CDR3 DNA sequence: TGTGCCAGTAGTCCACTAGCGGGATTCTCCTACGAGCAGTACTTC.

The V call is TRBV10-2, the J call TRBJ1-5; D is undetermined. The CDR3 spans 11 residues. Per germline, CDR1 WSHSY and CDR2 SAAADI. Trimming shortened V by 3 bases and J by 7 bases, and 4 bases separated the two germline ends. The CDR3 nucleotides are TGCGCCAGCAGTGACGGACAGCCCCAGCATTTT. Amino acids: CASSDGQPQHF.

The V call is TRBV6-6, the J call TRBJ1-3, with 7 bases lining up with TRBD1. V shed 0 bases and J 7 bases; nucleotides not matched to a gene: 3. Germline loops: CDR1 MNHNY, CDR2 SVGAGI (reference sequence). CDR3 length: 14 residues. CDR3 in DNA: TGTGCCAGCAGTTACTCGCAGGGGGGCAACACCATATATTTT. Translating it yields CASSYSQGGNTIYF.

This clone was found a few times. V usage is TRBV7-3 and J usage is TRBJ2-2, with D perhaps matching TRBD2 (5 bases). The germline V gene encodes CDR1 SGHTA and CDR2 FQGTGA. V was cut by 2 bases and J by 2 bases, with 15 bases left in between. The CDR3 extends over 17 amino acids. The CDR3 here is CASSLASRGLNTGELFF. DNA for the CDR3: TGTGCCAGCAGCTTAGCTAGCCGAGGTCTAAACACCGGGGAGCTGTTTTTT.

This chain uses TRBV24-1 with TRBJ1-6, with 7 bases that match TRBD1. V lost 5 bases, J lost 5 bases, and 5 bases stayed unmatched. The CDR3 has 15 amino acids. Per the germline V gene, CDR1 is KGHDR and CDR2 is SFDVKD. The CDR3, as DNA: TGTGCCACCAGTGCGAACGACAGGGATAATTCACCCCTCCACTTT. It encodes CATSANDRDNSPLHF.

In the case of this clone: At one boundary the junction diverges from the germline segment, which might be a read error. CDR3 bases: TGCGCCAGCAGCGGAGGGGGCGTGGGGAACATTGAAGCTTTCTTT. It specifies CASSGGGVGNIEAFF. The chain recombines TRBV5-1 with TRBJ1-1, with 7 bases matching TRBD1. There are 15 residues in the CDR3. The V gene's germline CDR1 is SGHRS and CDR2 YFSETQ.